These 8 T cell receptor beta chains came from one sample sequenced in a study of shared clonotypes between healthy human individuals. Some clones are missing from TCRdb's copy, which holds only in-frame ones; the method was immunoSEQ multiplex PCR. The sample includes about 450,000 clones, less than 80% seen only once; the top ten take less than 15%. Sample: PBMCs. All receptors come from a woman between 40 and 55 years old in good health. Some clones in this sample may be carry-over from other donors' samples.

The J gene is TRBJ1-5, the V gene TRBV5-5; D remains unclear. The CDR3 contains 18 residues. Germline V gives CDR1 SGHKS, CDR2 YYEKEE (reference sequence). Trimming pared 0 bases from V and 0 bases from J, leaving 16 bases between. CDR3 residues: CASSLVSVVGYSNQPQHF. For the CDR3, the DNA is TGTGCCAGCAGCTTGGTTTCGGTGGTAGGGTATAGCAATCAGCCCCAGCATTTT.

The chain uses TRBV19 and TRBJ2-7; 10 bases match TRBD2. CDR1 is LNHDA and CDR2 is SQIVND in the germline V gene (reference sequence). This CDR3 spans 16 amino acids. Losses at the gene ends were 7 bases for V and 5 bases for J; bases not matched to a gene: 14. CDR3 sequence reads: CASKVSASGRFNEQYF. DNA of the CDR3: TGTGCCAGTAAAGTATCGGCTAGCGGGAGATTTAACGAGCAGTACTTC.

This chain links TRBV4-1 with TRBJ2-3; D ambiguous. Trimming shortened V by 4 bases and J by 1 base, and 9 bases separated the two germline ends. CDR1 and CDR2 from the germline V gene are MGHRA and YSYEKL. The CDR3 has 14 amino acids. CDR3 nucleotides: TGCGCCAGCAGCCTCAGGTTGGGCACAGATACGCAGTATTTT. It translates to CASSLRLGTDTQYF.

This chain uses TRBV5-3 with TRBJ2-3, with 8 bases matching TRBD2. TRBV5-3 is an ORF for which the function is uncertain. The J segment lost 6 bases and the V segment lost 3 bases, leaving 12 bases of the junction unmatched. This CDR3 is built from 16 residues. The CDR3 protein is CARSSPGKREFDTQYF. The CDR3 DNA reads TGTGCCAGAAGCTCCCCCGGAAAGCGGGAGTTCGATACGCAGTATTTT.

The chain carries TRBV11-1 and TRBJ1-2; a weak D match, TRBD1 (5 bases). The CDR3 length is 15 residues. Germline CDR1 reads SGHAT; CDR2 reads FQDESV (reference sequence). V lost 4 bases, J lost 7 bases, and 19 bases lay in between. The CDR3 sequence: CASSSGGTSGTGYTF. The CDR3 DNA reads TGTGCCAGCAGCTCAGGAGGGACCTCTGGGACTGGCTACACCTTC.

The V gene is TRBV2, the J gene TRBJ2-7; D is unresolved. The CDR3 spans 11 residues. In germline, CDR1 is SNHLY, CDR2 FYNNEI. Trimming removed 3 bases at V and 3 bases at J, with 3 bases between. The CDR3 here is CASSDNYEQYF. DNA of the CDR3: TGTGCCAGCAGTGACAACTACGAGCAGTACTTC.

This clone was seen only a few times. A much larger clone lies one base from this, so it may be a read error. J is TRBJ1-1 and V is TRBV4-2, with D unresolved. This CDR3 contains 14 residues. The germline V gene encodes CDR1 LGHNA and CDR2 YNFKEQ. The CDR3 DNA is TGTGCCAGCAGCCCCCCCCTAGGGAACACTGAAGCTCTCTTT. Its protein product is CASSPPLGNTEALF.

This clone appeared once. V usage is TRBV5-1 and J usage is TRBJ2-1, with 8 bases identical to TRBD1. V lost 4 bases to trimming and J lost 7 bases; unmatched junction nucleotides: 16. Germline loops: CDR1 SGHRS, CDR2 YFSETQ. The length of the CDR3 is 17 residues. CDR3 nucleotide sequence: TGCGCCAGCAGCCCGGACAGGGAATTGATTGGAGGGAATGAGCAGTTCTTC. Its protein is CASSPDRELIGGNEQFF.